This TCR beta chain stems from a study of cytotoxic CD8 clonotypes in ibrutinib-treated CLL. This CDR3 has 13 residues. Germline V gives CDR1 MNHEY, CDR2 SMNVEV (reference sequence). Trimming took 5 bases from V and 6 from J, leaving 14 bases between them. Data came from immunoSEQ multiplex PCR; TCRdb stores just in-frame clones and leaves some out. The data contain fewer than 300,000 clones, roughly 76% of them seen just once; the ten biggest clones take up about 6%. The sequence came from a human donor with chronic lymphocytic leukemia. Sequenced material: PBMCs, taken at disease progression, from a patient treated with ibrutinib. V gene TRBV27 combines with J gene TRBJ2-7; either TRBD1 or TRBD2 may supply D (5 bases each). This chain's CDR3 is CASSPPGPSEQYF. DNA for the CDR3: TGTGCCAGCAGTCCGCCGGGACCGAGCGAGCAGTACTTC.